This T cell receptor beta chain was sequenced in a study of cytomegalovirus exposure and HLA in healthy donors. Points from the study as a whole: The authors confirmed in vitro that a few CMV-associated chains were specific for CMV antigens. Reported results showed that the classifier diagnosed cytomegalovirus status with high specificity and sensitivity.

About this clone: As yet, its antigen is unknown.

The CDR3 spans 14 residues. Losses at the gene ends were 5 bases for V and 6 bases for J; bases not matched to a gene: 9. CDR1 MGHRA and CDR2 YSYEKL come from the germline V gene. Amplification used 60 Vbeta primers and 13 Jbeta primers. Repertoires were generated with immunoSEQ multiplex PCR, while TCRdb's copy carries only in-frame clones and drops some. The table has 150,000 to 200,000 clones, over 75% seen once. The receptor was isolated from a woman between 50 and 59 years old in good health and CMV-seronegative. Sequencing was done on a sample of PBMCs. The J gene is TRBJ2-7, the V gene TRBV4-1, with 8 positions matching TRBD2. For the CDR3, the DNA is TGCGCCAGCAGCGGACAGCGGGAGATCGGCGAGCAGTACTTC. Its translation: CASSGQREIGEQYF.